The source of this T cell receptor (beta chain) is a study of monozygotic twins with inflammatory bowel disease. Whole-study results and caveats: For IBD patients, clonotypes shared with others were fewer than for healthy twins, especially with disease activity. Possibly because of limited power, concordant and discordant twins showed no difference in repertoire similarity.

On this clonotype: Its cognate antigen is unknown.

Every sample had its cDNA made across eight separate reactions. For each CDR3 protein, TCRdb gives one entry from its re-call of the 5' RACE reads, without DNA. This specimen shows 140,000 to 150,000 distinct CDR3 sequences; the ten leading clones hold 1% to 1.5%. Germline assignment: CDR1 LNHDA and CDR2 SQIVND (reference sequence). This CDR3 region has 15 residues. The receptor's source is a human donor with ulcerative colitis or Crohn's disease, or a healthy co-twin of an affected twin (not recorded which). V gene TRBV19 combines with J gene TRBJ1-1; absent DNA, TCRdb's TRBD1 call cannot be checked. The sequencing sample was made of blood. The CDR3 region is CASSMDKGRITEAFF.